This T cell receptor beta chain stems from a study of blood T cell repertoires in COVID-19. Background on the study: Both acute and convalescent COVID-19 samples were obtained from the United States, Italy and Spain. From T cells, B-cell-depleted T cells, or PBMCs came the material, which was cDNA or gDNA.

Repertoires were generated with immunoSEQ multiplex PCR, while TCRdb's copy carries only in-frame clones and drops some. The sample consists of some 290,000 clones, less than 85% of them appearing once. The CDR3 is 20 amino acids. CDR1 and CDR2 (germline): SGDLS, YYNGEE. V lost 4 bases, J lost 1 base, and 12 bases stayed unmatched. The chain joins TRBV9 to TRBJ2-3; 16 nucleotides line up with TRBD2. This sequence originates from a man aged 60 to 75 who had recovered from COVID-19. Material: peripheral blood. This CDR3 is CASSHSGTSGGARGTDTQYF. In DNA, the CDR3 is TGTGCCAGCAGCCATTCCGGGACTAGCGGGGGGGCCCGGGGCACAGATACGCAGTATTTT.